Listed below are T cell receptor beta chains from one sample, sequenced in a study of regulatory T cells in long-lasting Graves disease. TCRdb reprocessed the multiplex PCR reads via MiXCR and lists one record per CDR3 protein. The sample lists about 460,000 distinct CDR3 sequences; approximately 22% were seen once. Here the sequenced sample was peripheral blood mononuclear cells (PBMCs), taken when the disease was refractory, from a patient treated with antithyroid drugs. The origin of the receptors is a female donor with Graves disease. Each CDR3 is given without its conserved first and last residue. Not every row has a clone size; where given, it reads once, few, many or a size class.

>many|TRBV28|TRBJ2-7
ASSGGDFDEQY
>NA|TRBV24-1|TRBJ2-5
ATSDLTSSKETQY
>NA|TRBV6-5|TRBJ2-7
ASSLTNRALSYEQY
>NA|TRBV6-5|TRBJ1-1
ASSSTYTEAF
>NA|TRBV3-1|TRBJ2-7
ASSQGVTGGYEQY
>many|TRBV27|TRBJ2-2
ASMTDDLAEKNTGELF
>many|TRBV28|TRBJ2-5
ASSFYLGIRETQY
>NA|TRBV6-2/TRBV6-3|TRBJ1-1
ASSYSLPGEAF
>NA|TRBV7-2|TRBJ2-4
ASSPRPEAVAKNIQY
>NA|TRBV7-8|TRBJ1-5
ARGPGGKPQH
>many|TRBV7-2|TRBJ2-5
ASSSIRSSETQY
>many|TRBV20-1|TRBJ1-1
SARVDRNTEAF
>few|TRBV20-1|TRBJ2-4
SARGAGQGEMRENIQY
>NA|TRBV19|TRBJ2-7
ASSVTTGLAGGEQY
>few|TRBV30|TRBJ2-3
AWQGLTDTQY
>once|TRBV7-9|TRBJ2-2
ASSPPGVGTGELF
>NA|TRBV3-1|TRBJ2-6
ASRPQGYGANVLT
>NA|TRBV30|TRBJ2-5
AWATPHQETQY